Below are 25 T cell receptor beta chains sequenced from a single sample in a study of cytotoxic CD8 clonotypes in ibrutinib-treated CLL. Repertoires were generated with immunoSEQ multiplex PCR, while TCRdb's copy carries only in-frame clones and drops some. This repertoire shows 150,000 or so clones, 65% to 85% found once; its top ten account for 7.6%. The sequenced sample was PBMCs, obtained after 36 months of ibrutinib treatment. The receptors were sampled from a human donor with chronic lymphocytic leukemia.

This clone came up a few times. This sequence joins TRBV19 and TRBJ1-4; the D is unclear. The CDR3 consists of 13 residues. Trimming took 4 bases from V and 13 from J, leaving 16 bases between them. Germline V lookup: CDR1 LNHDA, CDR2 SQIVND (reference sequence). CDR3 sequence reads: CASSTDSGLRLFF. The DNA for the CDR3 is TGTGCCAGTAGTACAGACTCGGGCCTGAGACTGTTTTTT.

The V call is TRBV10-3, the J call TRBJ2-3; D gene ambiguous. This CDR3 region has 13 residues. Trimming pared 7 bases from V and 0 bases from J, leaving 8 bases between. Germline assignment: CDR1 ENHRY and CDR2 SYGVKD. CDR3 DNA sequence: TGTGCCATCACTAAAGAAAGCACAGATACGCAGTATTTT. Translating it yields CAITKESTDTQYF.

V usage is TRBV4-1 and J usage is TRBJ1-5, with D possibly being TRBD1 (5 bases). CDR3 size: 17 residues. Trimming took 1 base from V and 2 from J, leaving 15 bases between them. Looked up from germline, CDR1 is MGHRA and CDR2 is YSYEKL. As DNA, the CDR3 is TGCGCCAGCAGCCAAGTCGTCGGGGTGGGGGGCAATCAGCCCCAGCATTTT. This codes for CASSQVVGVGGNQPQHF.

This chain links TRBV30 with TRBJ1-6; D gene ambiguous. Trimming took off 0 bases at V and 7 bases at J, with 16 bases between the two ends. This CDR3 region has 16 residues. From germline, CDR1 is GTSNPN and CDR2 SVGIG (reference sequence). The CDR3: CAWSVHWGSENSPLHF. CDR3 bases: TGTGCCTGGAGTGTACACTGGGGTTCGGAAAATTCACCCCTCCACTTT.

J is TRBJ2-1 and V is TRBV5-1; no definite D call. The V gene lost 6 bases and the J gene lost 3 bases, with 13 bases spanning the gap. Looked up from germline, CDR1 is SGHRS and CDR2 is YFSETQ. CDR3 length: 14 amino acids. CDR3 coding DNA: TGCGCCAGCACCGTAGTTCTAGGCTACAATGAGCAGTTCTTC. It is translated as CASTVVLGYNEQFF.

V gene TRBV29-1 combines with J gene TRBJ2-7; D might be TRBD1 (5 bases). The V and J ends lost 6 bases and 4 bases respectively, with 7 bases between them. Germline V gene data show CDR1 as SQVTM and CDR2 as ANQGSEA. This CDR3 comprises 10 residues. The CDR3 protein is CSVQEYEQYF. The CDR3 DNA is TGCAGCGTACAGGAGTACGAGCAGTACTTC.

The CDR3 protein is CASSHRVGEQYF. Here the CDR3 DNA reads TGTGCCAGCAGCCACAGGGTTGGCGAGCAGTACTTC. The chain is built from TRBV7-8 and TRBJ2-7; TRBD1 is a possible D gene (6 bases). The V end lost 5 bases, the J end lost 6 bases, and 11 bases lay between the germline ends. CDR3 length: 12 amino acids. The germline V gene has CDR1 SGHVS and CDR2 FQNEAQ. Full variable domain (missing parts from reference TRBV7-8 and TRBJ2-7): GAGVSQSPRYKVAKRGQDVALRCDPISGHVSLFWYQQALGQGPEFLTYFQNEAQLDKSGLPSDRFFAERPEGSVSTLKIQRTQQEDSAVYLCASSHRVGEQYFGPGTRLTVT.

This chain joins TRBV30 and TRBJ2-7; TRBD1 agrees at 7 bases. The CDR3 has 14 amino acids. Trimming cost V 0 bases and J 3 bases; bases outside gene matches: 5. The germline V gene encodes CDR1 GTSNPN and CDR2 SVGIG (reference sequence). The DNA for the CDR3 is TGTGCCTGGAGTGTGGAGACAGGGCTCTACGAGCAGTACTTC. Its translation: CAWSVETGLYEQYF.

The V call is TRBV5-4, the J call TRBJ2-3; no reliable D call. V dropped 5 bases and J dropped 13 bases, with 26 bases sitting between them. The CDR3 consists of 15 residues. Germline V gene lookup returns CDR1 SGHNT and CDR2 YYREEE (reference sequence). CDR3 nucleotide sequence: TGTGCCAGCAGTCTAAAGATACAAGATAATTCGCCGGAGTATTTT. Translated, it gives CASSLKIQDNSPEYF.

The CDR3 DNA follows: TGCAGCGTAGGGGCGAGAACTAATGAAAAACTGTTTTTT. Translation gives CSVGARTNEKLFF. The J gene is TRBJ1-4, the V gene TRBV29-1; TRBD1 is a possible D gene (5 bases). V shed 6 bases and J shed 1 base, with 9 bases lying between them. Germline V gene lookup returns CDR1 SQVTM and CDR2 ANQGSEA. The length of the CDR3 is 13 residues.

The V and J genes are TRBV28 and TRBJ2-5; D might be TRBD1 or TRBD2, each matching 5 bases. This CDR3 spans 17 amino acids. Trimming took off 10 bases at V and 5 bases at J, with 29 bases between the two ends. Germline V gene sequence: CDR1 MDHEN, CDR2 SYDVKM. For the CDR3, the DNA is TGTGCCACCCTTCAACCAACACGGGACCGGAGGTCGGAGACCCAGTACTTC. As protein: CATLQPTRDRRSETQYF.

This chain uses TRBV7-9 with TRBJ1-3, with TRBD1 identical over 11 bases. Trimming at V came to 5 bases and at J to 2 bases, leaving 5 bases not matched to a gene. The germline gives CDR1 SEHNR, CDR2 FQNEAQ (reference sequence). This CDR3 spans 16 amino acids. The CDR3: CASSVGQGATGNTIYF. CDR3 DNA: TGTGCCAGCAGCGTAGGACAGGGGGCGACTGGAAACACCATATATTTT.

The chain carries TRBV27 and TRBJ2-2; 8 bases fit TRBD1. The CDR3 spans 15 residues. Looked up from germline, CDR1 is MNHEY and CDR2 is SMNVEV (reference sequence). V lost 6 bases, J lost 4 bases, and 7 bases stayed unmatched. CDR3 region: CASSLQGVGTGELFF. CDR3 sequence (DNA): TGTGCCAGCAGCCTACAGGGGGTAGGCACCGGGGAGCTGTTTTTT.

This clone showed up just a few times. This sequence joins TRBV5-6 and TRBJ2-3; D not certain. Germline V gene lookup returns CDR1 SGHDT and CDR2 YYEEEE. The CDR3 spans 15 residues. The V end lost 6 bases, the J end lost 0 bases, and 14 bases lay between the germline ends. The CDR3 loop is CASTWGLSSTDTQYF. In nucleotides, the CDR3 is TGTGCCAGCACCTGGGGTCTATCTAGCACAGATACGCAGTATTTT.

DNA of the CDR3: TGTGCCAGCAGATACCCCGGGACAGTGACATACGAGCAGTACTTC. Translation: CASRYPGTVTYEQYF. This rearrangement joins TRBV7-2 to TRBJ2-7, with TRBD1 matching over 7 bases. CDR3 length: 15 residues. Trimming removed 6 bases from V and 4 bases from J; junction bases left unmatched: 12. The germline V gene encodes CDR1 SGHTA and CDR2 FQGNSA. The full variable domain, with the rest looked up from reference TRBV7-2 and TRBJ2-7, is GAGVSQSPSNKVTEKGKDVELRCDPISGHTALYWYRQSLGQGLEFLIYFQGNSAPDKSGLPSDRFSAERTGGSVSTLTIQRTQQEDSAVYLCASRYPGTVTYEQYFGPGTRLTVT.

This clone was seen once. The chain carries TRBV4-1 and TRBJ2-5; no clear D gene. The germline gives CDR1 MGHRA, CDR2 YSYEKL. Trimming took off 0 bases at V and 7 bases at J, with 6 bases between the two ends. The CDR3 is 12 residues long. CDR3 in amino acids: CASSQDKRTQYF. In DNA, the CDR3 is TGCGCCAGCAGCCAAGATAAGCGGACCCAGTACTTC.

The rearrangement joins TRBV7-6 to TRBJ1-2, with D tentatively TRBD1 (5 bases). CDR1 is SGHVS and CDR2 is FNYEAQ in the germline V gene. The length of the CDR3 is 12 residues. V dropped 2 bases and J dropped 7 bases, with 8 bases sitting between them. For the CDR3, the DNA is TGTGCCAGCAGCTTAACAGGCTCTGGCTACACCTTC. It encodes CASSLTGSGYTF. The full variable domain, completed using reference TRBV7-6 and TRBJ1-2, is GAGVSQSPRYKVTKRGQDVALRCDPISGHVSLYWYRQALGQGPEFLTYFNYEAQQDKSGLPNDRFSAERPEGSISTLTIQRTEQRDSAMYRCASSLTGSGYTFGSGTRLTVV.

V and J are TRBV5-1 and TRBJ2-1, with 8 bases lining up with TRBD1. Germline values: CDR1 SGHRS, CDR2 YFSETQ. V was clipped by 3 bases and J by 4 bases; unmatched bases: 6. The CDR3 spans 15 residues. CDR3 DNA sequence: TGCGCCAGCAGCTCGCAGGGGGCTCGGTACAATGAGCAGTTCTTC. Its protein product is CASSSQGARYNEQFF.

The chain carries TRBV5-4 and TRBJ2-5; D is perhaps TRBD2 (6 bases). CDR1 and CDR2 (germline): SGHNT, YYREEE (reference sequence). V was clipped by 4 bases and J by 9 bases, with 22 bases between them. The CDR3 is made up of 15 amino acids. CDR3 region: CASSEELAPGLAQYF. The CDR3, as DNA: TGTGCCAGCAGCGAGGAACTAGCCCCGGGGTTGGCCCAGTACTTC. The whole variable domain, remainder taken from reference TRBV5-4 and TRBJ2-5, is ETGVTQSPTHLIKTRGQQVTLRCSSQSGHNTVSWYQQALGQGPQFIFQYYREEENGRGNFPPRFSGLQFPNYSSELNVNALELDDSALYLCASSEELAPGLAQYFGPGTRLLVL.

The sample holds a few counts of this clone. Here the CDR3 DNA reads TGTGCCAGCAGCTTGGGGGCCCAAGGGGCCAAAAACATTCAGTACTTC. Translating gives CASSLGAQGAKNIQYF. The V call is TRBV7-9, the J call TRBJ2-4; perhaps TRBD1 as D (6 bases). The germline V and J ends were trimmed by 3 bases and 1 base, with 13 bases remaining between them. The CDR3 has 16 residues. Germline loops: CDR1 SEHNR, CDR2 FQNEAQ (reference sequence). The full variable domain, in which reference TRBV7-9 and TRBJ2-4 provide the parts outside the CDR3, is DTGVSQNPRHKITKRGQNVTFRCDPISEHNRLYWYRQTLGQGPEFLTYFQNEAQLEKSRLLSDRFSAERPKGSFSTLEIQRTEQGDSAMYLCASSLGAQGAKNIQYFGAGTRLSVL.

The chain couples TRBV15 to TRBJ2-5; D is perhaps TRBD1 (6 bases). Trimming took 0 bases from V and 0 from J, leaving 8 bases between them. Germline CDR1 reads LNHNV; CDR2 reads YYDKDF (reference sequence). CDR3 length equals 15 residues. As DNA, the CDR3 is TGTGCCACCAGCAGAGATCAGGGGTACCAAGAGACCCAGTACTTC. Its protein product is CATSRDQGYQETQYF.

The CDR3: CASSPAQAPQTQYF. The CDR3 region has the DNA TGTGCCAGCAGCCCTGCACAGGCGCCTCAGACGCAGTATTTT. This chain uses TRBV28 with TRBJ2-3, with a possible D match to TRBD1 (5 bases). The V gene lost 6 bases and the J gene lost 9 bases, with 19 bases spanning the gap. In germline, CDR1 is MDHEN, CDR2 SYDVKM. This CDR3 spans 14 amino acids.

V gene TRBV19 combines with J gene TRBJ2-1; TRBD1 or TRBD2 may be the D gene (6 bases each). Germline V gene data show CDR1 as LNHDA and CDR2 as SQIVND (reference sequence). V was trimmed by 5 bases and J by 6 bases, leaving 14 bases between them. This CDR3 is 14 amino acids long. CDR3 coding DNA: TGTGCCAGTAGTGTGGGGGGCGGCGGCAATGAGCAGTTCTTC. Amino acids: CASSVGGGGNEQFF. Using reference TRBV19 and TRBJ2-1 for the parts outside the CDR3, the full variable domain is DGGITQSPKYLFRKEGQNVTLSCEQNLNHDAMYWYRQDPGQGLRLIYYSQIVNDFQKGDIAEGYSVSREKKESFPLTVTSAQKNPTAFYLCASSVGGGGNEQFFGPGTRLTVL.

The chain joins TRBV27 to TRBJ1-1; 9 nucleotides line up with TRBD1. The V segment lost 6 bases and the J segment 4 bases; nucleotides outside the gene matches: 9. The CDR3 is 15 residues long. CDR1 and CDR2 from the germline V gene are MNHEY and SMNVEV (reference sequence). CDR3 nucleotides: TGTGCCAGCAGACTCCACAGGGGGCAGGGCACTGAAGCTTTCTTT. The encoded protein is CASRLHRGQGTEAFF.

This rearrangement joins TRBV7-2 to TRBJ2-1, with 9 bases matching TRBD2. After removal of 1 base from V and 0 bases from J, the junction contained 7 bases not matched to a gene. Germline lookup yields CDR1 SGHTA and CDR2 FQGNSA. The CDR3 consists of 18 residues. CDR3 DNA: TGTGCCAGCAGCTTAGTTCGGCTAGCGGGATACTCCTACAATGAGCAGTTCTTC. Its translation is CASSLVRLAGYSYNEQFF.